These T cell receptor beta chains were read from a single sample in a study of blood T cells in healthy people across ages. Via MiXCR, TCRdb re-called the 5' RACE reads, giving one row per CDR3 protein. This sample yields around 780,000 distinct CDR3 sequences, of which more than 25% are seen a single time; over 2.5% belongs to the top ten. These data were also filed under a second study, of T cells of mothers and their children.

The source material was blood. The source of these receptors is a boy younger than 18 in good health. CDR3s include the opening cysteine and the closing phenylalanine or tryptophan. D genes are given only for firm matches. The size entry is marked missing in some rows and otherwise reads once, few, many or a size class.

d_call j_call v_call clone_size cdr3_aa cdr3_nt
TRBD1 TRBJ2-7 TRBV2 few CASSEALPTGEYF TGTGCCAGCAGTGAAGCGCTTCCGACAGGGGAGTACTTC
TRBD1 TRBJ1-5 TRBV20-1 . CSAPRTGGNQPQHF TGCAGTGCTCCACGGACAGGAGGCAATCAGCCCCAGCATTTT
. TRBJ1-4 TRBV7-9 few CASSFAGGSGEKLFF TGTGCCAGCAGCTTCGCGGGGGGAAGCGGTGAAAAACTGTTTTTT
TRBD1 TRBJ1-1 TRBV12-3/TRBV12-4 . CASRADRAEAFF TGTGCCAGCAGGGCTGACAGGGCTGAAGCTTTCTTT
TRBD2 TRBJ2-1 TRBV30 . CAWSSARTSGGASNEQFF TGTGCCTGGAGTTCCGCTAGGACTAGCGGGGGGGCGAGTAATGAGCAGTTCTTC
. TRBJ1-3 TRBV15 . CATSRIFRGGLRSGNTIYF TGTGCCACCAGCAGAATCTTTCGAGGGGGACTACGCTCTGGAAACACCATATATTTT
. TRBJ2-7 TRBV20-1 few CSPARRRGEQYF TGCAGTCCCGCTCGGCGGAGGGGCGAGCAGTACTTC
. TRBJ2-7 TRBV5-1 . CASSSTGRGPYERYF TGCGCCAGCAGCTCAACAGGGAGAGGACCCTACGAGCGGTACTTC
. TRBJ2-1 TRBV24-1 . CATSDGPTRMSYNEQFF TGTGCCACCAGTGATGGACCGACTAGGATGTCCTACAATGAGCAGTTCTTC
TRBD2 TRBJ2-7 TRBV6-2/TRBV6-3 . CASSIPKRGESYEQYF TGTGCCAGCAGTATCCCCAAGCGGGGGGAGTCCTACGAGCAGTACTTC
. TRBJ2-7 TRBV28 . CASSKLPVYEQYF TGTGCCAGCAGTAAATTGCCAGTTTACGAGCAGTACTTC
. TRBJ2-2 TRBV9 many CASSVGNTGELFF TGTGCCAGCAGCGTAGGGAACACCGGGGAGCTGTTTTTT
TRBD1 TRBJ2-2 TRBV4-1 . CASSQGPTGTGELFF TGCGCCAGCAGCCAAGGCCCGACAGGGACCGGGGAGCTGTTTTTT
TRBD2 TRBJ2-6 TRBV4-2 few CASSLTSGMANVLTF TGTGCCAGCAGCCTAACTAGCGGGATGGCCAACGTCCTGACTTTC
TRBD2 TRBJ2-5 TRBV18 . CASSPRTSGTETQYF TGTGCCAGCTCACCACGAACTAGCGGAACGGAGACCCAGTACTTC
TRBD2 TRBJ2-1 TRBV7-7 . CASSLESSGVDEQFF TGTGCCAGCAGCTTAGAGTCTAGCGGGGTCGATGAGCAGTTCTTC
. TRBJ2-6 TRBV2 many CASSEFSGANVLTF TGTGCCAGCAGTGAATTTTCTGGGGCCAACGTCCTGACTTTC
TRBD2 TRBJ2-5 TRBV5-1 few CASSPPSGGFQETQYF TGCGCCAGCAGCCCGCCGAGCGGGGGGTTCCAAGAGACCCAGTACTTC
TRBD1 TRBJ2-1 TRBV7-3 . CASSLFGQGARNEQFF TGTGCCAGCAGCTTATTTGGGCAGGGGGCGAGGAATGAGCAGTTCTTC
TRBD2 TRBJ2-1 TRBV12-3/TRBV12-4 . CASSLARWREEYNEQFF TGTGCCAGCAGTTTAGCCCGGTGGCGGGAGGAGTACAATGAGCAGTTCTTC
. TRBJ1-3 TRBV2 . CASSEAQGRRFSGNTIYF TGTGCCAGCAGTGAAGCGCAGGGACGGAGGTTCTCTGGAAACACCATATATTTT
. TRBJ1-1 TRBV6-1 . CASSEIPRRNTEAFF TGTGCCAGCAGTGAAATTCCACGGCGGAACACTGAAGCTTTCTTT
. TRBJ2-7 TRBV3-1 few CASSQKHEQYF TGTGCCAGCAGCCAAAAACACGAGCAGTACTTC
TRBD2 TRBJ2-1 TRBV29-1 . CSVEGTVGGSYNEQFF TGCAGCGTTGAAGGGACCGTCGGGGGGTCCTACAATGAGCAGTTCTTC